This T cell receptor (beta chain) emerged from a study of blood T cell repertoires in COVID-19. Across the whole study: Sites across the United States, Italy and Spain contributed samples from acute and convalescent COVID-19.

Profiling relied on immunoSEQ multiplex PCR, and the TCRdb table lists in-frame clones only, not all of them. The table shows roughly 200,000 clones, with 75% to 90% occurring only once. Enrolled during active infection, Seattle patients were then followed longitudinally. The receptor was isolated from a woman in her thirties or forties with COVID-19, enrolled during active disease. The sample taken for sequencing was peripheral blood.

CDR3 sequence: CASSILAGGQETQYF. The CDR3 bases are TGTGCCAGTAGTATCCTAGCGGGAGGACAAGAGACCCAGTACTTC. The V call is TRBV19, the J call TRBJ2-5; TRBD2 aligns across 11 bases. CDR1 and CDR2 (germline): LNHDA, SQIVND (reference sequence). Germline trimming cut 3 bases from V and 2 bases from J; bases unmatched to any gene: 2. This CDR3 has 15 amino acids.